This T cell receptor (beta chain) appears in the sequencing data of a study of a mutant IDH1 vaccine in newly diagnosed glioma. Overall study context: Treated patients had a mean age of approximately 40 years and a sex split that was roughly 60% male and 37.5% female. Broader study findings: In roughly 93% of patients, immune responses induced by the vaccine occurred.

This clone was counted only a few times. The antigen is undetermined. The protocol was immunoSEQ multiplex PCR, while the TCRdb copy is restricted to in-frame clones and leaves out a portion. This sample yields around 30,000 clones, of which approximately 80% are seen a single time; roughly 10% belongs to the top ten. Specified time point: baseline, week 1 (first vaccination visit). The treatment denotes: pre-vaccination baseline after standard-of-care therapy. New WHO grade 3 or 4 astrocytomas that were IDH1-mutant and ATRX-lost occurred in the donors. The CDR3 has 11 residues. Germline V gene data show CDR1 as SQVTM and CDR2 as ANQGSEA. Trimming removed 6 bases from V and 8 bases from J, with 13 bases in between.

The chain combines TRBV29-1 with TRBJ1-1; tentatively, D is TRBD1 (6 bases). Material: peripheral blood mononuclear cells (PBMCs), obtained from a glioma patient treated with radiotherapy, temozolomide or both. The clonotype originates from a man aged 45-60 years with glioma. Some clones in this sample may be carry-over from other donors' samples. CDR3 loop: CSVQGTIEAFF. CDR3 DNA: TGCAGCGTCCAAGGGACAATCGAAGCTTTCTTT.